These 15 T cell receptor beta chains originate from one sample sequenced in a study of blood T cell repertoires in COVID-19. Here immunoSEQ multiplex PCR was the method, and the copy in TCRdb shows in-frame clones only, minus some. The sample yields approximately 110,000 clones, more than 70% seen once. Specimen: peripheral blood. The receptors come from an elderly woman with COVID-19, enrolled during active disease.

The rearrangement uses TRBV9 and TRBJ2-1, with D perhaps matching TRBD1 (6 bases). Per germline, CDR1 SGDLS and CDR2 YYNGEE. The CDR3 covers 15 residues. Trimming cost V 4 bases and J 2 bases, with 13 bases left between them. The CDR3 is CASSSSGTPYNEQFF. In DNA, the CDR3 is TGTGCCAGCAGCTCATCCGGGACACCCTACAATGAGCAGTTCTTC.

This clone has a handful of counts. The J gene is TRBJ2-7, the V gene TRBV11-2, with TRBD1 matching over 7 bases. CDR3 length: 13 amino acids. V gave up 4 bases and J gave up 4 bases; unmatched junction bases: 4. Germline V CDR1 and CDR2: SGHAT, FQNNGV. CDR3 in DNA: TGTGCCAGCAGCTCTGGGACAGTTTACGAGCAGTACTTC. This translates into CASSSGTVYEQYF.

J is TRBJ2-7 and V is TRBV28, with 7 positions matching TRBD1. The CDR3 is 13 residues long. The germline V gene has CDR1 MDHEN and CDR2 SYDVKM. The CDR3 DNA reads TGTCTTACCCTAGGGCAGGGGGCCTACGAGCAGTACTTC. It yields the protein CLTLGQGAYEQYF.

V and J are TRBV21-1 and TRBJ2-7; TRBD1, as called in the table, went unchecked against the DNA. TRBV21-1 is designated a pseudogene. The length of the CDR3 is 17 residues. CDR3 sequence: CASSMHPPGQRTYEQYF. The CDR3, as DNA: TGTGCCAGCAGCATGCACCCACCGGGACAGAGAACCTACGAGCAGTACTTC.

CDR3 nucleotide sequence: TGTGCCAGCAGCTCAGCGGGAGGAAACAATGAGCAGTTCTTC. Translated: CASSSAGGNNEQFF. The V and J genes are TRBV5-6 and TRBJ2-1; 9 nucleotides align to TRBD2. Unmatched junction bases numbered 3, after V lost 3 bases and J lost 5 bases. Looked up from germline, CDR1 is SGHDT and CDR2 is YYEEEE. The CDR3 length is 14 residues.

J is TRBJ2-5 and V is TRBV5-5; no reliable D call. CDR1 and CDR2 from the germline V gene are SGHKS and YYEKEE (reference sequence). CDR3 size: 13 residues. The germline V and J ends were trimmed by 0 bases and 4 bases, with 7 bases remaining between them. The CDR3 spells CASSLGGVETQYF. The CDR3 bases are TGTGCCAGCAGCTTGGGAGGCGTAGAGACCCAGTACTTC.

This chain uses TRBV27 with TRBJ2-5; D is unclear. CDR1 is MNHEY, CDR2 SMNVEV, per germline (reference sequence). V was cut by 1 base and J by 14 bases, with 14 bases left in between. There are 12 residues in the CDR3. CDR3 nucleotide sequence: TGTGCCAGCAGTTTATACCCGGAGTTAGTATACTTC. Translation gives CASSLYPELVYF.

This chain joins TRBV11-2 and TRBJ1-3; 8 positions agree with TRBD1. Per the germline V gene, CDR1 is SGHAT and CDR2 is FQNNGV. The CDR3 has 17 amino acids. V lost 0 bases and J lost 4; bases outside the gene matches: 8. For the CDR3, the DNA is TGTGCCAGCAGCTTAGATGGCAGGACAGGGACGGGAAACACCATATATTTT. Its translation: CASSLDGRTGTGNTIYF.

V gene TRBV5-1 combines with J gene TRBJ2-2; TRBD2 agrees at 7 bases. The CDR3 extends over 16 amino acids. CDR1 and CDR2 from the germline V gene are SGHRS and YFSETQ. J gave up 1 base and V 0 bases, and 3 bases lay outside the gene matches. The CDR3 DNA reads as TGCGCCAGCAGCTTGGTCGGGGGGAGGAACACCGGGGAGCTGTTTTTT. Its protein product is CASSLVGGRNTGELFF.

Only one count was recorded for this clone. This sequence joins TRBV7-9 and TRBJ2-5, with no clear D. CDR3 size: 14 residues. V gave up 1 base and J gave up 4 bases, with 10 bases separating them. CDR1 and CDR2 from the germline V gene are SEHNR and FQNEAQ (reference sequence). The CDR3 is CASSLGLGVETQYF. In nucleotides, the CDR3 is TGTGCCAGCAGCTTAGGTCTAGGCGTAGAGACCCAGTACTTC.

The rearrangement joins TRBV28 to TRBJ1-4; 7 nucleotides align to TRBD1. This CDR3 is built from 15 residues. Germline CDR1 MDHEN, CDR2 SYDVKM. Trimming at V came to 4 bases and at J to 6 bases, leaving 8 bases not matched to a gene. This CDR3 reads CASSSRQGGYEKLFF. For the CDR3, the DNA is TGTGCCAGCAGTTCCCGACAGGGAGGTTATGAAAAACTGTTTTTT.

The chain joins TRBV10-3 to TRBJ2-7; D may be TRBD2 (5 bases). CDR1 and CDR2 from the germline V gene are ENHRY and SYGVKD. This CDR3 spans 15 amino acids. The V and J ends lost 0 bases and 3 bases respectively, with 12 bases between them. The CDR3 region is CAISESGSASYEQYF. As DNA, the CDR3 is TGTGCCATCAGTGAGTCGGGTAGCGCAAGCTACGAGCAGTACTTC.

This chain uses TRBV7-9 with TRBJ2-1; 9 positions agree with TRBD2. The CDR3 is 15 amino acids. V shed 1 base and J 4 bases; nucleotides not matched to a gene: 2. Per the germline V gene, CDR1 is SEHNR and CDR2 is FQNEAQ (reference sequence). CDR3 nucleotide sequence: TGTGCCAGCAGCTTAGGACTAGCGGTTTACAATGAGCAGTTCTTC. This sequence encodes CASSLGLAVYNEQFF.

This chain uses TRBV7-9 with TRBJ2-1; TRBD2 matches at 10 bases. The germline V gene has CDR1 SEHNR and CDR2 FQNEAQ (reference sequence). The CDR3 runs to 15 residues. V trimming: 0 bases; J trimming: 8 bases; junction bases outside the gene matches: 4. The CDR3 DNA is TGTGCCAGCAGCTTAGCGTCCAGCGGGAGGGATGAGCAGTTCTTC. Its protein is CASSLASSGRDEQFF.

This clone was observed once. The V call is TRBV28, the J call TRBJ2-7, with 9 bases fitting TRBD2. The J segment lost 3 bases and the V segment lost 4 bases, leaving 4 bases of the junction unmatched. Germline values: CDR1 MDHEN, CDR2 SYDVKM. This CDR3 has 14 amino acids. The CDR3 nucleotides read TGTGCCAGCAGTTGGGGGACTAGCTTCTACGAGCAGTACTTC. The encoded protein is CASSWGTSFYEQYF.